This TCR beta chain was retrieved from a study of CD8 T cells in Susac syndrome (dated by TCRdb to about 2019). In the study overall: Among the sequenced Susac syndrome patients, about six had clinically active disease and roughly 8 were in clinical remission. Susac syndrome patients were therapy-naive, on corticosteroids (some also receiving IVIg), or on IVIg alone at blood withdrawal. Repertoire sequencing was used to test whether CD8+ T cell activation and differentiation in Susac syndrome was antigen driven.

The CDR3 measures 15 amino acids from cysteine to phenylalanine. The kept DNA is CDR3 alone, 45 bases in frame from the first base. The germline V gene (reference sequence) specifies LGHDT as CDR1 and YNNKEL as CDR2. Trimming leaves V shorter by 4 bases and J shorter by 8 bases, with the junction holding 11 bases beyond the gene matches. Peripheral blood CD8+ and CD4+ T cells from healthy donors, Susac syndrome patients and multiple sclerosis patients were profiled by high-throughput TCR beta sequencing. Recently defined diagnostic criteria for definite or probable disease were met by the Susac syndrome patients. Bulk CD8+ and CD4+ T cells were purified by magnetic negative isolation, whereas CD8+ TEMRA cells were enriched by FACS. Blood was drawn into EDTA tubes, processed within 24 hours, and PBMCs were isolated by density gradient centrifugation. PBMCs intended for TCR sequencing were frozen in liquid nitrogen and were later thawed in a 37 degrees C water bath. The sorted or isolated CD4+, CD8+ and CD8+ TEMRA cells reached a purity of at least 90%.

Concerning this clonotype itself: Its cognate antigen has yet to be identified. The record has no base qualities; no much larger clone is one base away.

General findings and caveats noted by the study authors: In patients with Susac syndrome, the CD4+ T cell repertoire showed no detectable clonal expansion. The number of individuals in the TCR sequencing and HLA analysis was acknowledged as relatively small.

RNA was extracted using the RNeasy kit, and 0.5 to 1 microgram was reverse transcribed with random hexamers. The immunoSEQ multiplex PCR assay, which covers 54 Vbeta and 13 Jbeta segments, was used to amplify TCR beta CDR3 regions. PCR amplification bias was corrected by using a synthetic template baseline for primer optimization and computational correction. As for the authors' bioinformatics: Reads were assigned to V, D and J genes according to IMGT and analyzed in immunoSEQ Analyzer, with only productive sequences retained. To calculate clonality, Shannon entropy was normalized by log2 of the number of productive unique sequences and then subtracted from one. For each patient and control, public and private clones were evaluated within the 100 most prevalent clones. A clone was defined as Susac-specific if it was absent from the healthy and MS cohorts, from roughly 990 published viral clones and from other ImmuneACCESS disease sequences. Using fastp trimming at Q25 and MiXCR clonotype assembly, TCRdb reanalyzed the public sequencing data and kept in-frame beta chains. Merged by CDR3 protein, the rows form single entries marked with the most common genes and DNA. What appears here as the V and J calls and clone size reflects TCRdb's work, not the paper's. The sample has 150,000 to 160,000 distinct CDR3 sequences on record, roughly 96% of them singletons. 0.16% of the sample rests with the top ten.

The sequence joins TRBV3-1 to TRBJ1-2, with 9 junctional bases fitting TRBD1. Sequenced material: CD4+ T cells from PBMCs. This sequence originates from a human donor with Susac syndrome. The CDR3 reads as follows: CASSRRDRDLKGYTF. The nucleotides read TGTGCCAGCAGCCGAAGGGACAGGGATTTGAAGGGCTACACCTTC.